This record covers a single T cell receptor beta chain. Antigen: not known. The germline CDR1 and CDR2 sequences are SNHLY and FYNNEI. The CDR3 is 11 residues long. The data stem from a study of cytomegalovirus exposure and HLA in healthy donors. Study summary: When 300 to 400 donors were genotyped, 80% to 90% of them were found to fall in the Caucasian-associated ancestry cluster. Study findings and constraints: A later look showed TCR association rates differing by HLA locus, highest for DRB1 and lowest for HLA-C. Some highly shared sequence variants likely arose as a pipeline artifact. The study listed around 150 cytomegalovirus-associated TCR beta chains.

The PCR made use of 60 Vbeta and 13 Jbeta primers. TCRdb's copy holds only in-frame clones and misses some; the assay was immunoSEQ multiplex PCR. The data hold fewer than 200,000 clones, with roughly 82% observed a single time. The TCR was taken from a girl aged 10 to 17 in good health and CMV-seropositive. Sequencing was carried out using PBMCs. The chain is built from TRBV2 and TRBJ2-5; 7 bases line up with TRBD2. TRBJ2-7 explains the end of the DNA better; the J call may be wrong. As DNA, the CDR3 is TGTGCCAGTGGACTAGCCTACGAGCAGTACTTC. Encoded protein: CASGLAYEQYF.